The T cell receptor (beta chain) described here comes from a study of T cells in Graves' hyperthyroidism and ophthalmopathy (dated by TCRdb to about 2019). For the wider study: Peripheral blood samples were taken at the time of initial diagnosis, prior to any treatment. To identify TCR V-J signatures that set the groups apart, the researchers used a discovery cohort of 100 patients, made up of 40 to 45 with Graves' ophthalmopathy and 55 to 65 with stable Graves' hyperthyroidism. Prospective prediction of ophthalmopathy was tested in an independent validation cohort of 18 to 20 hyperthyroidism patients and 17 patients who later progressed to ophthalmopathy. Thyroid tissue and blood T-cell repertoires from roughly 6 Graves' hyperthyroidism patients were also compared in the study. The approximately 100 discovery patients were divided at random into training and test sets in a 7:3 ratio. The paper describes TCR Vbeta CDR3 sequencing of roughly 130 peripheral blood samples, made up of about 40 ophthalmopathy patients, approximately 76 hyperthyroidism patients and roughly 17 progressor patients. Following sampling, methimazole starting at 30 mg daily was given to hyperthyroidism patients, and high-dose intravenous methylprednisolone was given to ophthalmopathy patients. Overall results and qualifications from the work: In validation, progression to ophthalmopathy was predicted by the model with 70.59% sensitivity and 72% to 80% specificity, a median of about 6.8 months before onset. No statistical method was used to fix the sample size in advance, and group allocation was not hidden from the investigators. Most expanded thyroid clonotypes (frequency above 0.001) were also detected in blood, a finding suggesting that blood repertoires may reflect thyroid immune responses. In cross-validation, a model built on a 13 V-J signature told ophthalmopathy apart from stable hyperthyroidism with approximately 90% sensitivity and about 81% specificity, and in testing the same model reached 80%/75%.

On this clonotype: It has no known antigen specificity. The input lacks base qualities; no much larger clone sits a single base away.

The TCR beta CDR3 regions were amplified from the RNA transcripts. A first-round RT-PCR of the TCR CDR3 used the HTBI primer set with the Qiagen OneStep RT-PCR kit. Libraries were constructed in a second round of multiplex PCR, after which size selection and purification were carried out. Libraries were sequenced paired-end with 100 bp reads on an Illumina HiSeq2000. Under the source paper's analysis protocol: SOAPnuke was used to process the raw data, removing reads that contained adapters or uncalled bases, had a mean Phred below 15, or lacked an exact match to the constant primer or identifier. High-quality paired reads were merged with COPE v1.2.5, and unique nucleotide sequences were defined as clonotypes. Clonotypes were aligned to IMGT TRBV, TRBD and TRBJ reference segments using MiTCR v1.1. Analysis was restricted to V-J combinations with a frequency above 0.0001, which covered roughly 99% of repertoires. A TCS score was defined as the ratio of F50 (clonal expansion) to E x V (chaos), with BLOSUM62-based TCRdist applied between CDR3 peptides within each V-J. Welch's t-statistics and random forest reduced 514 V-J features to 13, which were used in a naive Bayes classifier (R e1071). The public sequencing data were trimmed at Q25 with fastp and processed into clonotypes with MiXCR by TCRdb, which kept only in-frame beta chains. Every distinct CDR3 protein forms one entry, paired with its most common genes and DNA. In this record, the V and J calls reflect TCRdb's handling and not the investigators' own analysis. A total of about 640,000 distinct CDR3 sequences appear in this sample, around 21% of them only once. Clones ranked in the top ten supply 34% of the sample.

Spanning cysteine to phenylalanine, the CDR3 consists of 19 amino acids. Only the CDR3 DNA is retained, 57 bases long and in frame from the first base. Relative to germline, V is 4 bases shorter and J is 2 bases shorter, with 26 bases between their ends. The germline V gene supplies CDR1 SGHDN and CDR2 FVKESK. Ophthalmopathy patients had moderately to severely active disease, with a Clinical Activity Score of 3 or more, a NOSPECS grade of 4 or more, and a disease duration of less than 3 months. Any patient with an uncontrolled infection, another autoimmune disease, pregnancy or lactation was excluded. Diagnoses were based on clinical symptoms, serum thyroxine and TRAb, thyroid ultrasound and orbital computed tomography. PBMCs were separated from about 10 ml of fresh peripheral blood using Ficoll-Paque density gradient centrifugation. Total RNA was extracted with Trizol reagent, and quality was checked on an Agilent 2100 Bioanalyzer.

The chain was built from TRBV14 and TRBJ2-5; the D gene is possibly TRBD1 or TRBD2, each agreeing over 5 bases. The specimen sequenced was blood. This receptor was obtained from a young man with Graves' ophthalmopathy. The nucleotide sequence is TGTGCCAGCAGCCCTTCAAGGGGATTTTCGGGACGGTTGCAAGAGACCCAGTACTTC. Its translation reads: CASSPSRGFSGRLQETQYF. With the portions outside the CDR3 filled from the reference TRBV14 and TRBJ2-5 genes, the complete variable region becomes EAGVTQFPSHSVIEKGQTVTLRCDPISGHDNLYWYRRVMGKEIKFLLHFVKESKQDESGMPNNRFLAERTGGTYSTLKVQPAELEDSGVYFCASSPSRGFSGRLQETQYFGPGTRLLVL.